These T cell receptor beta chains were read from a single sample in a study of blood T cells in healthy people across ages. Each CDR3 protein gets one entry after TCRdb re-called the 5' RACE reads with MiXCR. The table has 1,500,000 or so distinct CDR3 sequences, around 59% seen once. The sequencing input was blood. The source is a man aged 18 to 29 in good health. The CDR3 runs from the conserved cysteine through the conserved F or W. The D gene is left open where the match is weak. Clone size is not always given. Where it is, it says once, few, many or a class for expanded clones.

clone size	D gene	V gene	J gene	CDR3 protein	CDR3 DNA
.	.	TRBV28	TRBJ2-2	CARIQDGAGDNTGELFF	TGTGCCAGGATACAAGACGGGGCAGGGGATAACACCGGGGAGCTGTTTTTT
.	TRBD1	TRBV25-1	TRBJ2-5	CASSEYRRGREETQYF	TGTGCCAGCAGTGAATATAGAAGGGGGCGGGAAGAGACCCAGTACTTC
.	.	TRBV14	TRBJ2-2	CASSQDMWGGLTGGELFF	TGTGCCAGCAGCCAAGATATGTGGGGAGGACTCACTGGCGGGGAGCTGTTTTTT
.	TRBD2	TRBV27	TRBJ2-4	CASSGGAGGDNEQYF	TGTGCCAGTTCAGGGGGAGCGGGAGGGGATAATGAGCAGTACTTC
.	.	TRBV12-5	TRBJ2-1	CASASNTGSSYNEQFF	TGTGCTAGTGCCTCCAACACAGGGAGCTCCTACAATGAGCAGTTCTTC
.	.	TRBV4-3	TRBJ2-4	CASSGGTKNIQYF	TGCGCCAGCAGCGGGGGTACAAAAAACATTCAGTACTTC
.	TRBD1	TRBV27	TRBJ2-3	CASSPTGAGTNTQYF	TGTGCCAGCAGTCCGACAGGGGCGGGTACAAATACGCAGTATTTT
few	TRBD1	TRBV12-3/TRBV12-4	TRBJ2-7	CASSSGDRPYEQYF	TGTGCCAGCAGTTCCGGGGACAGGCCCTACGAGCAGTACTTC
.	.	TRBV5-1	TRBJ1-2	CASSLEPIYGYTF	TGCGCCAGCAGCTTGGAGCCTATCTATGGCTACACCTTC
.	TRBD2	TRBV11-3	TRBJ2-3	CASSLGTSRRDTQYF	TGTGCCAGCAGCCTCGGGACTAGCCGCCGGGATACGCAGTATTTT
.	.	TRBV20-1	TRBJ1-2	CSARDRGRGIYGYTF	TGCAGTGCTAGAGATCGGGGTAGAGGGATCTATGGCTACACCTTC
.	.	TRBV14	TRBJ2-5	CASSPGGLEETQYF	TGTGCCAGCAGCCCTGGTGGGCTAGAAGAGACCCAGTACTTC